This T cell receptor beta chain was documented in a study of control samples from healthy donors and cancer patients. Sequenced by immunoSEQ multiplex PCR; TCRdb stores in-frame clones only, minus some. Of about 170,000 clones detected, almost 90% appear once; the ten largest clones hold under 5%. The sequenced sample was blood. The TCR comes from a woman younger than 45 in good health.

This chain's CDR3 is CAIPLPPRTGELFF. The CDR3 DNA is TGTGCCATCCCTCTTCCCCCTCGCACCGGGGAGCTGTTTTTT. The chain combines TRBV7-9 with TRBJ2-2; D is unclear. Trimming left V 10 bases short and J 4 bases short, with 16 bases between. Germline lookup yields CDR1 SEHNR and CDR2 FQNEAQ (reference sequence). The CDR3 consists of 14 residues.